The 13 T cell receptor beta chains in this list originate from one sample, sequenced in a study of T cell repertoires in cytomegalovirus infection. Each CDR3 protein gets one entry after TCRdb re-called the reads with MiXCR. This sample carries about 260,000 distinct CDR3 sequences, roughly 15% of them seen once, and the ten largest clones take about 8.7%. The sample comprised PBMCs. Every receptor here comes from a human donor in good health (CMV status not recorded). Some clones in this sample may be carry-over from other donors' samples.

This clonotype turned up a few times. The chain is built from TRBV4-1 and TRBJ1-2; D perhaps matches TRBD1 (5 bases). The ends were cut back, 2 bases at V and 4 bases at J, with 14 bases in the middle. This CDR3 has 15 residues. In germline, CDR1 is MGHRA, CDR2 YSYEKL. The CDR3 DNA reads TGCGCCAGCAGCCAAACCATTCAGGGTTCCTATGGCTACACCTTC. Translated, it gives CASSQTIQGSYGYTF.

The CDR3 loop is CASSLLNRELFF. CDR3 in DNA: TGTGCCAGCTCACTCCTAAACCGGGAGCTGTTTTTT. The chain is built from TRBV18 and TRBJ2-2, with D uncertain. The V gene's germline CDR1 is KGHSH and CDR2 LQKENI. This CDR3 is built from 12 residues. V was pared by 4 bases and J by 9 bases, with 9 bases between.

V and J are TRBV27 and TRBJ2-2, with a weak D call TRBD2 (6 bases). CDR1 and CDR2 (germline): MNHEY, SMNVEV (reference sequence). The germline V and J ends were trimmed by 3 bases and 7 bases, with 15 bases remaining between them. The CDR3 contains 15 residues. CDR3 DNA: TGTGCCAGCAGTTTCAGCGGAGGGGAATACGGGGAGCTGTTTTTT. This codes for CASSFSGGEYGELFF.

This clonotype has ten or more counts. As DNA, the CDR3 is TGTGCCAGCAGCTTAGGAGAGACGAGGGAGCAGTTCTTC. Its translation: CASSLGETREQFF. The chain has TRBV7-2 and TRBJ2-1; no clear D gene. Germline CDR1 and CDR2: SGHTA and FQGNSA. CDR3 size: 13 residues. V lost 1 base to trimming and J lost 10 bases, with 11 bases between them.

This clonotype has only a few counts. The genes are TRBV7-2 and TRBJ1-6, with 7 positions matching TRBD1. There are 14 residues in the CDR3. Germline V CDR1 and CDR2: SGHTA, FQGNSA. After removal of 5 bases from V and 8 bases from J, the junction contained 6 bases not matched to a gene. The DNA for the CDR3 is TGTGCCAGCAGCCCCCCGGGACAGCATTCACCCCTCCACTTT. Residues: CASSPPGQHSPLHF.

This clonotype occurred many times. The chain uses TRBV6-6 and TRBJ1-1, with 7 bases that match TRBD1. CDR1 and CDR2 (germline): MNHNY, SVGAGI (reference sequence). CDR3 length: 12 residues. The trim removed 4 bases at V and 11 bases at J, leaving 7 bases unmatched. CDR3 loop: CASSSPTGAAFF. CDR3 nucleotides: TGTGCCAGCAGTTCCCCCACAGGGGCGGCTTTCTTT.

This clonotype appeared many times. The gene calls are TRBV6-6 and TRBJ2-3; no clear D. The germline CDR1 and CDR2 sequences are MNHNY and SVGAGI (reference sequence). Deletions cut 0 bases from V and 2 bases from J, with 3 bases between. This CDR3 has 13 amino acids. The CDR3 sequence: CASSYSDTDTQYF. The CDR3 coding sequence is TGTGCCAGCAGTTACTCGGACACAGATACGCAGTATTTT.

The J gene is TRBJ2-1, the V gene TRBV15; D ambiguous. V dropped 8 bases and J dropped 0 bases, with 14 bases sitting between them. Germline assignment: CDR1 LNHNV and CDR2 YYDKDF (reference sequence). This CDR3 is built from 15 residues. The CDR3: CATAPGVSSYNEQFF. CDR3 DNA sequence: TGTGCCACCGCCCCTGGTGTTAGCTCCTACAATGAGCAGTTCTTC. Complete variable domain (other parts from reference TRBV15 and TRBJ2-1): DAMVIQNPRYQVTQFGKPVTLSCSQTLNHNVMYWYQQKSSQAPKLLFHYYDKDFNNEADTPDNFQSRRPNTSFCFLDIRSPGLGDTAMYLCATAPGVSSYNEQFFGPGTRLTVL.

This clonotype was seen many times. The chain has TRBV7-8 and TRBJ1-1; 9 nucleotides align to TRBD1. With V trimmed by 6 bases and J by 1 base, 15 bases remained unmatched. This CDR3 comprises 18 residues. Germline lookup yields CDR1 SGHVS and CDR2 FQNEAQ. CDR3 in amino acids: CASSPTPGQGSANTEAFF. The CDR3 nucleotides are TGTGCCAGCAGTCCAACCCCGGGACAGGGAAGTGCGAACACTGAAGCTTTCTTT.

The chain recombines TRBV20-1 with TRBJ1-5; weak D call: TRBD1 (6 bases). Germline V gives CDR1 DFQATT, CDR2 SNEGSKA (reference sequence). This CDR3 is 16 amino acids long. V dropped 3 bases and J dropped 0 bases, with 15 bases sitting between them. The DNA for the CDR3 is TGCAGTGCTAGGACAGGTCGGGCCGGTAGCAATCAGCCCCAGCATTTT. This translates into CSARTGRAGSNQPQHF.

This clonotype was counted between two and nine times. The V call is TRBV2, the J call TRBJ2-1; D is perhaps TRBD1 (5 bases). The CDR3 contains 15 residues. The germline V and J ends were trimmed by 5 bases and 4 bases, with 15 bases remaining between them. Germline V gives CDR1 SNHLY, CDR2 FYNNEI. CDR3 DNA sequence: TGTGCCAGCAGTAGGGGCGTCCCCGCATACAATGAGCAGTTCTTC. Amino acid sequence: CASSRGVPAYNEQFF.

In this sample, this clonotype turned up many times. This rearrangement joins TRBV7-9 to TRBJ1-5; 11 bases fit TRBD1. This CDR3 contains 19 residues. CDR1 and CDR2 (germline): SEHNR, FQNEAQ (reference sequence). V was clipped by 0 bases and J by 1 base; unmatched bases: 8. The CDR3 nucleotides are TGTGCCAGCAGCTTAGCGCCGGGACAGGGGGATCGGAGCAATCAGCCCCAGCATTTT. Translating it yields CASSLAPGQGDRSNQPQHF.

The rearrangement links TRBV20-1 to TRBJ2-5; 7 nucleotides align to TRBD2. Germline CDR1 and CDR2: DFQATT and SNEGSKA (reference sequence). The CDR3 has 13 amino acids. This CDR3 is CSWTSWEQETQYF. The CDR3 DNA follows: TGCAGCTGGACTAGTTGGGAACAAGAGACCCAGTACTTC.